This TCR beta chain emerged from a study of metastatic and nonmetastatic thyroid tumors. This clone was recorded many times. No antigen is known for it. The CDR3 totals 16 residues. The germline V gene encodes CDR1 MGHRA and CDR2 YSYEKL. The ends were cut back, 0 bases at V and 1 base at J, with 12 bases in the middle. Each patient went into thyroid surgery without having received any treatment. Authors' analysis steps: Researchers built a distant-metastasis classifier for papillary thyroid cancer that drew on CDR3 differences across clinicopathological groups. Using MiXCR, TCRdb reanalyzed the PCR reads. The V and J calls and clone size are TCRdb's, not the authors'. This table holds 15,000 or so clones, roughly 24% found once. Points from the study as a whole: When malignant thyroid tumors were compared with benign nodules, TCR beta diversity was reportedly significantly higher in the malignant tumors. This held in both blood and tumor samples.

The material sequenced was tumor tissue. The TCR was taken from a female donor with papillary thyroid cancer or a benign thyroid nodule (not recorded which). Some clones in this sample may be carry-over from other donors' samples. The V gene is TRBV4-1, the J gene TRBJ1-1; maybe TRBD1 (5 bases). The CDR3 sequence: CASSQDGTLGNTEAFF. The CDR3 DNA is TGCGCCAGCAGCCAAGATGGGACTCTAGGGAACACTGAAGCTTTCTTT.